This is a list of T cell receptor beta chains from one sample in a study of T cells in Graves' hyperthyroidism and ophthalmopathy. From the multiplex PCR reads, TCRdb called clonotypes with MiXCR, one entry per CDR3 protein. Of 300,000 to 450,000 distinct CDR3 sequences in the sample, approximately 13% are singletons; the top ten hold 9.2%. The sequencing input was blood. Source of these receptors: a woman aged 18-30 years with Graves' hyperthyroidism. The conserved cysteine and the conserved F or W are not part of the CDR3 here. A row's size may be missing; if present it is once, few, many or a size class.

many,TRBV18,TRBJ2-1,ASSQGLNEQF
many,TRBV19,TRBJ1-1,ASSILDRDETEAF
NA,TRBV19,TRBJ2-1,ASSPPGSGFYNEQF
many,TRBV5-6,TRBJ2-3,ASSLGGNTDTQY
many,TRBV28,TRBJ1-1,ATTQPPTDRAF
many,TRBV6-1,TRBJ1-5,ASSSGTDYNQPQH
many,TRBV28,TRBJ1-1,ASSLPGLGRRRLLAEAF
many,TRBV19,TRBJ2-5,ASRKDLRGRETQY
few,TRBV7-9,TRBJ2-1,ASSSGLLTYNEQF
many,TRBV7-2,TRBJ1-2,ASSLGENYGYT
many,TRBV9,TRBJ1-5,ASSVGGIDNQPQH
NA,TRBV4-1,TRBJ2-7,ASSPRDVSSYEQY
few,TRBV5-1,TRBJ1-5,ASSFGSGSRNQPQH
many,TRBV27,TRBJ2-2,ASSFMNTGELF
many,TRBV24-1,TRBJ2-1,ATSDPGTGSYNEQF
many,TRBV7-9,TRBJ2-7,ASSFWGHDSYEQY
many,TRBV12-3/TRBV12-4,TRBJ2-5,ASSLQAGGQETQY
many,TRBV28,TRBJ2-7,ASRLYLTGNGEQY
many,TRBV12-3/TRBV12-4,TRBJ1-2,ASSSAIGGAYGYT
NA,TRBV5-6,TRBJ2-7,ASSRLMGEQY